This T cell receptor (beta chain) was profiled in a study of T cells in Graves' hyperthyroidism and ophthalmopathy. Study results and caveats: Peripheral blood also featured most of the thyroid clonotypes expanded above 0.001.

For this clonotype: Antigen specificity is unknown.

RNA transcripts gave rise to amplified TCR beta CDR3 regions. During a first-round RT-PCR of the TCR CDR3, the HTBI primer set was used. TCRdb reprocessed the multiplex PCR reads via MiXCR and lists one record per CDR3 protein. The sample records 37,000 or so distinct CDR3 sequences, 40% to 60% being singletons. The sample consisted of blood. The clonotype comes from a man aged 35 to 55 with Graves' ophthalmopathy.

In nucleotides, the CDR3 is TGTGCCAAGAGGGCCAGGGGTTACGAGCAGTACTTC. Amino acids: CAKRARGYEQYF. The chain joins TRBV6-5 to TRBJ2-7, with D tentatively TRBD1 (6 bases). Trimming shortened V by 10 bases and J by 4 bases, and 14 bases separated the two germline ends. CDR1 is MNHEY and CDR2 is SVGAGI in the germline V gene. The length of the CDR3 is 12 residues.